This T cell receptor beta chain comes out of a study of shared clonotypes between healthy human individuals. Study in general: CD4 naive and memory got three plates each, CD8 naive two, CD8 memory one. Study-wide results and limits: Memory subsets generally showed lower estimated richness than naive subsets.

It was at deep level that the assay was run. Clones were sequenced by immunoSEQ multiplex PCR, and TCRdb holds only the in-frame ones, with some missing. The repertoire includes roughly 2.1 million clones, under 95% of them detected once, and 1.5% to 2% sits in the top ten. V was cut by 1 base and J by 3 bases, with 13 bases left in between. CDR3 length equals 15 residues. From germline, CDR1 is SGHAT and CDR2 FQNNGV. Concerning this clone itself: The antigen is unknown.

Naive CD8 cells were CD45RO-negative, positively selected for CCR7, excluding terminally differentiated effector memory CD45RA+ cells. Nashville, Tennessee was home to all donors, each a Caucasian adult. Source material: naive CD8+ T cells from PBMCs. This clonotype was sampled from a man aged 18 to 29 in good health. Some clones in this sample may be carry-over from other donors' samples. J is TRBJ2-7 and V is TRBV11-2; D uncertain. DNA of the CDR3: TGTGCCAGCAGCTTAGGAGCGCGCTCCTTCTACGAGCAGTACTTC. Its translation: CASSLGARSFYEQYF. Full variable domain (rest looked up from reference TRBV11-2 and TRBJ2-7): EAGVAQSPRYKIIEKRQSVAFWCNPISGHATLYWYQQILGQGPKLLIQFQNNGVVDDSQLPKDRFSAERLKGVDSTLKIQPAKLEDSAVYLCASSLGARSFYEQYFGPGTRLTVT.